This T cell receptor beta chain was recorded in a study of vaccination and CD4 T cells after COVID-19. The treatment: 10-day PBMC culture with coronavirus spike peptide pools or control peptides (ViraFEST assay). Of note for this clonotype: No antigen is known for it.

This CDR3 contains 16 residues. Trimming left V 1 base short and J 0 bases short, with 10 bases between. The germline gives CDR1 DFQATT, CDR2 SNEGSKA (reference sequence). The Oncomine TCR Beta short-read assay sequenced DNA from cultured CD4+ T cells. TCRdb called the PCR reads again in MiXCR, with one record for every CDR3 protein. Counted here are over 10,000 distinct CDR3 sequences, around 59% occurring once; the ten biggest clones make up 10% to 15%. This TCR was recovered from a human donor who had recovered from COVID-19. J is TRBJ1-6 and V is TRBV20-1; a weak D match, TRBD1 (5 bases). The sample was CD4+ T cells from blood, cultured in vitro. CDR3 sequence reads: CSARGGESSYNSPLHF. The DNA for the CDR3 is TGCAGTGCTAGAGGAGGGGAGAGCTCCTATAATTCACCCCTCCACTTT.